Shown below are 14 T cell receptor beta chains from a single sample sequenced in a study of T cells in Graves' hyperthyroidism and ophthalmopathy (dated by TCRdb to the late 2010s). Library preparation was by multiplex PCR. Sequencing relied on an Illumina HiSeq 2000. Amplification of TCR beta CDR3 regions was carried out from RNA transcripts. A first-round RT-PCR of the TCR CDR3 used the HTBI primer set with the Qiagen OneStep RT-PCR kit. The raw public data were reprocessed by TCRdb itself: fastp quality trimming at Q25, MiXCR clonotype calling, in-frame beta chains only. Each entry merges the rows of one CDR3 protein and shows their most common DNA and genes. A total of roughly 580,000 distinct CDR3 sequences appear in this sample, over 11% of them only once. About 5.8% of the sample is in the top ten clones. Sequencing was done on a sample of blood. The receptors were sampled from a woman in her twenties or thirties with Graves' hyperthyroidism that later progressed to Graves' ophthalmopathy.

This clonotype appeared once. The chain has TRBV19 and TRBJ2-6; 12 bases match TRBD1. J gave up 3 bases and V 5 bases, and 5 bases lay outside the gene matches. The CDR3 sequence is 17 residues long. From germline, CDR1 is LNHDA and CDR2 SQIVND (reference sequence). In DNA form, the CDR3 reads TGTGCCAGTAGTCCGGGACAGGGGGCTTTTGGGGCCAACGTCCTGACTTTC. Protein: CASSPGQGAFGANVLTF.

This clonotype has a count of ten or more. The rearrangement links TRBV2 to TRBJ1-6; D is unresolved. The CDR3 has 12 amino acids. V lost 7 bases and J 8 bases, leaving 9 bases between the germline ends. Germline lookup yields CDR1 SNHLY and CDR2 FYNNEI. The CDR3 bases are TGTGCCAGCACCGGCGATGATTCACCCCTCCACTTT. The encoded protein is CASTGDDSPLHF.

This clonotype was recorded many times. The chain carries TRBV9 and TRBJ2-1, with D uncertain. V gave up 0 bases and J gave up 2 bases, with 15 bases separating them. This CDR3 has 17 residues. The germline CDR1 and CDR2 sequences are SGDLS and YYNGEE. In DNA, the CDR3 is TGTGCCAGCAGCGTAGGCGCCCCTAGGGTTCCCTACAATGAGCAGTTCTTC. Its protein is CASSVGAPRVPYNEQFF.

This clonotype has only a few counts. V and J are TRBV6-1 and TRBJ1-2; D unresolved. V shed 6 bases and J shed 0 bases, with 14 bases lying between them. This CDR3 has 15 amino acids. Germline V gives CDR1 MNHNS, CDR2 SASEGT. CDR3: CASSRSHSANYGYTF. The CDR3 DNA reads TGTGCCAGCAGCCGATCCCATAGCGCTAACTATGGCTACACCTTC.

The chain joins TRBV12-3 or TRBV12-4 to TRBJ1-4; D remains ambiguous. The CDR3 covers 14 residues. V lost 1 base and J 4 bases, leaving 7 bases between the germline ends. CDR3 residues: CASSLGNSNEKLFF. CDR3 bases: TGTGCCAGCAGTTTAGGTAACAGTAATGAAAAACTGTTTTTT.

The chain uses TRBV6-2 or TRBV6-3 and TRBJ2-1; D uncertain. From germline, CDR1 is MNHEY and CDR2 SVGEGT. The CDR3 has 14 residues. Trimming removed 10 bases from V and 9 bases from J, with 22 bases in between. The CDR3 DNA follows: TGTGCCACCCAGGCTAGTCGAGGTATGAGTGAGCAGTTCTTC. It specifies CATQASRGMSEQFF.

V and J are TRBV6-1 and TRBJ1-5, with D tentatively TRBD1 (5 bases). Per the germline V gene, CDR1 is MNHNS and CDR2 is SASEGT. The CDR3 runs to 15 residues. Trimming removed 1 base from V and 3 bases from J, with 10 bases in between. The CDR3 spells CASSEGQSINQPQHF. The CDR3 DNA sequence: TGTGCCAGCAGTGAAGGACAGTCTATCAATCAGCCCCAGCATTTT.

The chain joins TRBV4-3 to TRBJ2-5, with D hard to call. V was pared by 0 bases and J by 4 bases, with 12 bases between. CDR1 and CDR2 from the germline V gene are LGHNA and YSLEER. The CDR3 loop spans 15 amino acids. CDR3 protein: CASSQDSLARETQYF. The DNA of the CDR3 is TGCGCCAGCAGCCAAGATTCCCTGGCACGAGAGACCCAGTACTTC.

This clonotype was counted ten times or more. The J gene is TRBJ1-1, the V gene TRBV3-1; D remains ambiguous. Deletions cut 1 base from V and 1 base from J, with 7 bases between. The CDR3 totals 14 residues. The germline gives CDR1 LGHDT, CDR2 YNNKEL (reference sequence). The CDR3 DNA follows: TGTGCCAGCAGCCAAGTCGGAAGGAACACTGAAGCTTTCTTT. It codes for CASSQVGRNTEAFF.

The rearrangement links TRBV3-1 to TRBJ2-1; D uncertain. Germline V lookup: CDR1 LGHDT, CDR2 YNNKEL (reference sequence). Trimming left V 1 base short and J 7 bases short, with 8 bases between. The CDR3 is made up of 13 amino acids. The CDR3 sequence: CASSQVVVNEQFF. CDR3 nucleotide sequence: TGTGCCAGCAGCCAAGTTGTGGTGAATGAGCAGTTCTTC.

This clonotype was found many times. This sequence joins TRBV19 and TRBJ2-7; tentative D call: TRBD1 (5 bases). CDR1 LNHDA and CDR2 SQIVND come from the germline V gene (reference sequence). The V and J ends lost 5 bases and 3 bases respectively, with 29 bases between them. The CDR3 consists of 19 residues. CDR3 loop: CASSSRIIDSYSLDYEQYF. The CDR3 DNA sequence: TGTGCCAGTAGTTCCCGAATAATCGACAGTTACTCGCTTGACTACGAGCAGTACTTC.

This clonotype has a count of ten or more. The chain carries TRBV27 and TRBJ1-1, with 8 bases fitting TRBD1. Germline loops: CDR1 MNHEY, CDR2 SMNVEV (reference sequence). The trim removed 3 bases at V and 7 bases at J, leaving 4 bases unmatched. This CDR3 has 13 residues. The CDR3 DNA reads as TGTGCCAGCAGTTTGGGACAGGCCGATGAAGCTTTCTTT. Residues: CASSLGQADEAFF.

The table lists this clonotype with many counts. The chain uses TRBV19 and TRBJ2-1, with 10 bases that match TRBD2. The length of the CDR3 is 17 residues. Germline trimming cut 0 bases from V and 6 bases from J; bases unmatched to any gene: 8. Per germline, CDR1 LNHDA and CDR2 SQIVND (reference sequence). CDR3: CASSIDAPSGRRNEQFF. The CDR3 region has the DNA TGTGCCAGTAGTATAGATGCTCCTAGCGGGAGACGCAATGAGCAGTTCTTC.

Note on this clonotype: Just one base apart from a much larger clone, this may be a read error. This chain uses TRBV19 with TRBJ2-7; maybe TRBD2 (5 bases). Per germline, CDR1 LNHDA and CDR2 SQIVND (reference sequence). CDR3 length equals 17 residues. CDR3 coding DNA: TGTGCCAGTAGTATAGTGGGGAGTAGCGTACCATCCTACGGGCAGTACTTC. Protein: CASSIVGSSVPSYGQYF.